The clone carrying this TCR beta chain has a handful of counts. As yet, its antigen is unknown. Deletions cut 7 bases from V and 1 base from J, with 12 bases between. Per germline, CDR1 WSHSY and CDR2 SAAADI. The CDR3 is made up of 14 amino acids. This entry belongs to a study of CD8 T cells in ankylosing spondylitis. Overall study results and limits: Several highly homologous variants made up a TCR beta motif, and this motif appeared characteristic of ankylosing spondylitis blood. As for the disease-linked clones, they showed a CD8+ phenotype and occurred at relatively low frequencies in peripheral blood.

TCRdb passed the 5' RACE reads through MiXCR, listing each CDR3 protein once. The sample includes around 770,000 distinct CDR3 sequences, 10% to 15% of them seen just once. Sample: blood, either unsorted or a sorted T cell fraction (not recorded which). The clonotype originates from a male donor with ankylosing spondylitis. The chain combines TRBV10-2 with TRBJ2-3, with a possible D match to TRBD2 (5 bases). The CDR3 is CASKAGPGTDTQYF. The CDR3, as DNA: TGCGCCAGCAAGGCGGGCCCCGGCACAGATACGCAGTATTTT.